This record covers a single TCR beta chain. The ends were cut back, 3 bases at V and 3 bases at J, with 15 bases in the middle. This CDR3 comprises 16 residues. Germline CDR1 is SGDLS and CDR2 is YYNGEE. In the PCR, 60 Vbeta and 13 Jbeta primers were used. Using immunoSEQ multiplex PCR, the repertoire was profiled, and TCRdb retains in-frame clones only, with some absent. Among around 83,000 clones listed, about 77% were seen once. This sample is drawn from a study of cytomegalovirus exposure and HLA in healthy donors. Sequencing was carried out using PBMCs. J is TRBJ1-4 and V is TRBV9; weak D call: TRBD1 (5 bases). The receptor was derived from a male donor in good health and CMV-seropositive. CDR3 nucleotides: TGTGCCAGCAGCGAGAGTCCAGGGTATCCTAATGAAAAACTGTTTTTT. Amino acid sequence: CASSESPGYPNEKLFF. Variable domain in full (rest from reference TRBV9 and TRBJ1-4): DSGVTQTPKHLITATGQRVTLRCSPRSGDLSVYWYQQSLDQGLQFLIQYYNGEERAKGNILERFSAQQFPDLHSELNLSSLELGDSALYFCASSESPGYPNEKLFFGSGTQLSVL.